Sequencing of this TCR beta chain was carried out in a study of blood T cell repertoires in COVID-19. The germline V gene encodes CDR1 SNHLY and CDR2 FYNNEI. This CDR3 is 15 amino acids long. J lost 7 bases, V lost 2 bases, and 4 bases had no gene match. The assay was immunoSEQ multiplex PCR, and TCRdb's table has in-frame clones only and misses some. The sample consists of approximately 99,000 clones, 88% of them appearing once. Sequences were obtained from peripheral blood. The genes are TRBV2 and TRBJ1-4; 10 bases are a match to TRBD1. The receptor was isolated from a man over 45 with COVID-19, enrolled during active disease. The CDR3 sequence is CASSEPDRGREKLFF. CDR3 sequence (DNA): TGTGCCAGCAGTGAACCCGACAGGGGGCGTGAAAAACTGTTTTTT.